This record looks at one TCR beta chain sequence and its context. Its antigen is as yet unknown. A much larger clone lies a single base off, so this may be a read error. The data stem from a study of molecular identifiers for immune sequencing clone quantification. Using a CD8+CD4-CCR7+CD45RA+ phenotype, naive CD8 T cells were sorted. TCRdb reprocessed the PCR reads via MiXCR and lists one record per CDR3 protein. The table shows tens of thousands of distinct CDR3 sequences, with less than 20% occurring only once. The CDR3 loop spans 16 amino acids. Germline V gene data show CDR1 as DFQATT and CDR2 as SNEGSKA (reference sequence). General study findings and limits: Over 98% of CMV-specific effector molecules, but under 1% of naive ones, were in clones above 20 copies.

The sequenced material came from naive CD8+ T cells from blood, with Jurkat cell RNA spiked in. Subset given: FACS-sorted CD8+CD4-CCR7+CD45RA+ naive T cells. The J gene is TRBJ2-7, the V gene TRBV20-1; 7 nucleotides agree with TRBD1. The sequence came from a human donor in good health. Some libraries in this study had Jurkat cell RNA spiked in. The CDR3 is CSARPSGTAVLYEQCF. DNA for the CDR3: TGCAGTGCTAGACCCTCCGGGACAGCAGTTCTCTACGAGCAGTGCTTC.